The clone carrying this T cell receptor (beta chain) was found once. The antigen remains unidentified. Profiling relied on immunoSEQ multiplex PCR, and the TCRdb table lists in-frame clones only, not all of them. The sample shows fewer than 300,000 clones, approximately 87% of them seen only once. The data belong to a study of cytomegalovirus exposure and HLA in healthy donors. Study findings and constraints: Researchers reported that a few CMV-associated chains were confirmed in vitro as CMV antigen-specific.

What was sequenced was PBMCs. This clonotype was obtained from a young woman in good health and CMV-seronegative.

The CDR3 loop reads CASSNQGQGSYGYTF. The CDR3 region has the DNA TGTGCCAGCAGCAACCAGGGACAGGGGAGCTATGGCTACACCTTC. V gene TRBV28 combines with J gene TRBJ1-2, with 10 bases matching TRBD1. This CDR3 spans 15 amino acids. The germline V gene encodes CDR1 MDHEN and CDR2 SYDVKM. J gave up 4 bases and V 6 bases, and 8 bases lay outside the gene matches.